This T cell receptor (beta chain) was obtained from a study of response to subunit inactivated influenza vaccine. General study points: The study's authors posited that every seasonal influenza vaccination enlists few new T cells.

This clonotype was seen repeatedly, ten times or more. The antigen is undetermined. V lost 2 bases and J 4 bases, leaving 14 bases between the germline ends. The V gene's germline CDR1 is SGHRS and CDR2 YFSETQ. The CDR3 extends over 15 amino acids. TCRdb used MiXCR to reprocess the RT-PCR reads, holding one entry per CDR3 protein. This table has around 850,000 distinct CDR3 sequences, around 20% appearing once. The V and J genes are TRBV5-1 and TRBJ2-3, with D perhaps TRBD2 (6 bases). The sample was PBMCs from blood, taken 5 days after vaccination. The receptor's source is a man aged 50-59 years who received an inactivated influenza vaccine. CDR3 nucleotide sequence: TGCGCCAGCAGCTTCGGTAGCGGCGGGGCAGATACGCAGTATTTT. Amino acids: CASSFGSGGADTQYF. The variable domain in full, completed from reference TRBV5-1 and TRBJ2-3, reads KAGVTQTPRYLIKTRGQQVTLSCSPISGHRSVSWYQQTPGQGLQFLFEYFSETQRNKGNFPGRFSGRQFSNSRSEMNVSTLELGDSALYLCASSFGSGGADTQYFGPGTRLTVL.